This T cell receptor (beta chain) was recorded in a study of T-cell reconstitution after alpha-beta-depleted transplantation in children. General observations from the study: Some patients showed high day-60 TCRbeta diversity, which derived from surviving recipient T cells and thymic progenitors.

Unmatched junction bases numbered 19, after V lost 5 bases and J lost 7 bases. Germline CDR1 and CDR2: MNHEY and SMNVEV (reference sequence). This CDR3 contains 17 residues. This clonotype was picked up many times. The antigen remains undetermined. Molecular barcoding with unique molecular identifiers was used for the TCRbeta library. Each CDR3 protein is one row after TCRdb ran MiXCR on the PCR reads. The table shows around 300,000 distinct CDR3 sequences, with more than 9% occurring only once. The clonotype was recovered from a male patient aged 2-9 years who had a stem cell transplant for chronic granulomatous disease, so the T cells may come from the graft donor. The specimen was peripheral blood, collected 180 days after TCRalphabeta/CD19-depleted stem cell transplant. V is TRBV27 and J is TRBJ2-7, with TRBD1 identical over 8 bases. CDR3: CASSPLRTGLLLGEQYF. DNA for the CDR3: TGTGCCAGCAGTCCCCTCCGGACAGGGCTTTTATTGGGAGAGCAGTACTTC.